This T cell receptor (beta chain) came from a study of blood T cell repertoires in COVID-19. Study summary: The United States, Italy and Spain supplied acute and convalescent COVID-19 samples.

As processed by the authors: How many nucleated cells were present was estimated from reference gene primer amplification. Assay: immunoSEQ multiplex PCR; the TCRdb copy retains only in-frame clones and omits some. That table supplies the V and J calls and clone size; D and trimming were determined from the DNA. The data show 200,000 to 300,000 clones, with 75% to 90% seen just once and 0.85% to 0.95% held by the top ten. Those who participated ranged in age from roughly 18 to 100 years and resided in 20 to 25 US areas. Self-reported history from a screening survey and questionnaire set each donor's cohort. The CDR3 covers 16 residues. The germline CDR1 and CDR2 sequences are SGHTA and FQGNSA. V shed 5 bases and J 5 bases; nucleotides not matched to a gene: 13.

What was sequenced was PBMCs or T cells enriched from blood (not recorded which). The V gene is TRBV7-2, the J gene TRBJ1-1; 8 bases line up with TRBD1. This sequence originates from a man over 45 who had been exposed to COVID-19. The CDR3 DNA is TGTGCCAGCAGCCAAGAAAGGACAGGGAGGGGTACTGAAGCTTTCTTT. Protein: CASSQERTGRGTEAFF. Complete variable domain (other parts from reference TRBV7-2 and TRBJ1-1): GAGVSQSPSNKVTEKGKDVELRCDPISGHTALYWYRQSLGQGLEFLIYFQGNSAPDKSGLPSDRFSAERTGGSVSTLTIQRTQQEDSAVYLCASSQERTGRGTEAFFGQGTRLTVV.